The present entry profiles one TCR beta chain with its context. Its target is not known. Alongside a J-beta primer mix, a sample-barcoded 5' primer served in a second PCR lasting about 7 to 12 cycles. TCRdb independently ran MiXCR on the 5' RACE reads; one entry per CDR3 protein. The data show roughly 680,000 distinct CDR3 sequences, 40% to 65% seen once. This specimen belongs to a study of blood T cells in healthy people across ages. Across the study: About one barcoded beta molecule per two T cells came from capture by template switching. Whole-study results and caveats: Older age went with lower TCR beta diversity per million T cells, in a roughly linear way.

About 10 milliliters of peripheral blood were drawn from each donor. Germline V gives CDR1 LGHDT, CDR2 YNNKEL (reference sequence). V was cut by 4 bases and J by 4 bases, with 16 bases left in between. The CDR3 totals 16 residues. The chain joins TRBV3-1 to TRBJ2-2, with TRBD2 as a possible D gene (6 bases). The sequence was obtained from a woman older than 75 in good health. The sample taken for sequencing was blood. The CDR3 loop is CASSRETGGTTGELFF. The DNA for the CDR3 is TGTGCCAGCAGCCGGGAAACCGGAGGGACCACCGGGGAGCTGTTTTTT. The full variable domain, its missing parts supplied by reference TRBV3-1 and TRBJ2-2, is DTAVSQTPKYLVTQMGNDKSIKCEQNLGHDTMYWYKQDSKKFLKIMFSYNNKELIINETVPNRFSPKSPDKAHLNLHINSLELGDSAVYFCASSRETGGTTGELFFGEGSRLTVL.